One sample yielded the 12 T cell receptor beta chains listed below, sequenced in a study of control samples from healthy donors and cancer patients. Using immunoSEQ multiplex PCR, the repertoire was profiled, and TCRdb retains in-frame clones only, with some absent. The repertoire includes some 96,000 clones, less than 90% of them detected once, and 18% sits in the top ten. Sample: blood. These receptors all stem from a woman aged 50 to 65 in good health.

This clone came up once. In DNA, the CDR3 is TGTGCCATCAGTGAGGTGGGAGAGACCCAGTACTTC. Translation gives CAISEVGETQYF. The chain employs TRBV10-3 and TRBJ2-5, with no clear D. There are 12 residues in the CDR3. V was cut by 2 bases and J by 4 bases, with 5 bases left in between. Germline-derived CDR1 and CDR2 are ENHRY and SYGVKD.

This chain connects TRBV7-2 to TRBJ2-3; 9 bases are a match to TRBD1. Trimming at V came to 5 bases and at J to 5 bases, leaving 11 bases not matched to a gene. The germline gives CDR1 SGHTA, CDR2 FQGNSA. This CDR3 contains 16 residues. The CDR3 spells CASSQPRDRVLDTQYF. Written as DNA, the CDR3 is TGTGCCAGCAGCCAACCCCGGGACAGGGTTTTAGATACGCAGTATTTT. Using reference TRBV7-2 and TRBJ2-3 for the parts outside the CDR3, the full variable domain is GAGVSQSPSNKVTEKGKDVELRCDPISGHTALYWYRQSLGQGLEFLIYFQGNSAPDKSGLPSDRFSAERTGGSVSTLTIQRTQQEDSAVYLCASSQPRDRVLDTQYFGPGTRLTVL.

This chain uses TRBV29-1 with TRBJ1-1; no reliable D call. Per the germline V gene, CDR1 is SQVTM and CDR2 is ANQGSEA. The CDR3 is 11 amino acids. Trimming cost V 2 bases and J 8 bases, with 9 bases left between them. The CDR3 region is CSVESTAEAFF. The CDR3 DNA is TGCAGCGTTGAATCTACAGCAGAAGCTTTCTTT.

This chain connects TRBV18 to TRBJ2-7; 9 bases align to TRBD1. From germline, CDR1 is KGHSH and CDR2 LQKENI. Trimming removed 6 bases from V and 1 base from J; junction bases left unmatched: 7. This CDR3 contains 15 residues. The CDR3 DNA is TGTGCCAGCTCCCATCAGACAGGGGGGTCCTACGAGCAGTACTTC. Its translation: CASSHQTGGSYEQYF.

This chain connects TRBV5-4 to TRBJ1-3, with D perhaps matching TRBD1 (6 bases). Germline V gene lookup returns CDR1 SGHNT and CDR2 YYREEE (reference sequence). V lost 4 bases and J 0 bases, leaving 20 bases between the germline ends. The length of the CDR3 is 18 residues. The CDR3 sequence is CASSAPRGGKSSGNTIYF. The CDR3, as DNA: TGTGCCAGCAGCGCCCCCCGAGGGGGGAAGAGCTCTGGAAACACCATATATTTT. The variable domain in full, completed from reference TRBV5-4 and TRBJ1-3, reads ETGVTQSPTHLIKTRGQQVTLRCSSQSGHNTVSWYQQALGQGPQFIFQYYREEENGRGNFPPRFSGLQFPNYSSELNVNALELDDSALYLCASSAPRGGKSSGNTIYFGEGSWLTVV.

The chain joins TRBV6-2 or TRBV6-3 to TRBJ1-5; D possibly corresponds to TRBD1 (6 bases). This CDR3 spans 15 amino acids. V was pared by 2 bases and J by 0 bases, with 8 bases between. CDR1 and CDR2 (germline): MNHEY, SVGEGT. CDR3 DNA: TGTGCCAGCAGTTACGGGGGGCCTAGCAATCAGCCCCAGCATTTT. It encodes CASSYGGPSNQPQHF.

CDR3 loop: CSVYYPGRRAGGNEQFF. In DNA form, the CDR3 reads TGCAGCGTTTATTATCCGGGGAGAAGGGCCGGGGGGAATGAGCAGTTCTTC. The V call is TRBV29-1, the J call TRBJ2-1; 7 bases are shared with TRBD2. V gave up 5 bases and J gave up 7 bases; unmatched junction bases: 20. The CDR3 spans 17 residues. Germline V lookup: CDR1 SQVTM, CDR2 ANQGSEA.

The chain employs TRBV9 and TRBJ2-1; perhaps TRBD1 as D (6 bases). CDR3 size: 13 residues. The V gene's germline CDR1 is SGDLS and CDR2 YYNGEE. Trimming pared 4 bases from V and 6 bases from J, leaving 11 bases between. CDR3 nucleotide sequence: TGTGCCAGCAGCCCGGGACATCTCAATGAGCAGTTCTTC. Translated: CASSPGHLNEQFF.

The CDR3 region is CASSLKVDRGVWGTEAFF. The CDR3 DNA sequence: TGTGCCAGCAGTTTAAAGGTTGACCGCGGGGTATGGGGCACTGAAGCTTTCTTT. V is TRBV27 and J is TRBJ1-1; no reliable D call. This CDR3 spans 18 amino acids. V gave up 2 bases and J gave up 4 bases, with 23 bases separating them. Germline CDR1 and CDR2: MNHEY and SMNVEV (reference sequence).

This clone has just a few counts. The chain's CDR3 is CASSLSVTGGRIQPQHF. CDR3 DNA sequence: TGCGCCAGCAGCTTGAGTGTGACAGGGGGCAGGATTCAGCCCCAGCATTTT. V is TRBV5-1 and J is TRBJ1-5; 10 bases are shared with TRBD1. Per germline, CDR1 SGHRS and CDR2 YFSETQ. With V trimmed by 1 base and J by 6 bases, 10 bases remained unmatched. This CDR3 has 17 residues. Variable domain in full (rest from reference TRBV5-1 and TRBJ1-5): KAGVTQTPRYLIKTRGQQVTLSCSPISGHRSVSWYQQTPGQGLQFLFEYFSETQRNKGNFPGRFSGRQFSNSRSEMNVSTLELGDSALYLCASSLSVTGGRIQPQHFGDGTRLSIL.

The chain employs TRBV6-1 and TRBJ2-4; no definite D call. The CDR3 covers 16 residues. Germline loops: CDR1 MNHNS, CDR2 SASEGT. Trimming shortened V by 4 bases and J by 2 bases, and 15 bases separated the two germline ends. The CDR3 region is CASSGLGASTKNIQYF. CDR3 nucleotides: TGTGCCAGCAGTGGCCTAGGCGCGTCGACCAAAAACATTCAGTACTTC.

On this clone itself: The junction departs from germline at one end; a sequencing error may be responsible. The chain recombines TRBV2 with TRBJ2-2; D is possibly TRBD2 (5 bases). Germline CDR1 reads SNHLY; CDR2 reads FYNNEI. CDR3 length equals 12 residues. The CDR3 here is CARRGNNGELFF. CDR3 sequence (DNA): TGTGCCAGAAGAGGGAACAACGGGGAGCTGTTTTTT.